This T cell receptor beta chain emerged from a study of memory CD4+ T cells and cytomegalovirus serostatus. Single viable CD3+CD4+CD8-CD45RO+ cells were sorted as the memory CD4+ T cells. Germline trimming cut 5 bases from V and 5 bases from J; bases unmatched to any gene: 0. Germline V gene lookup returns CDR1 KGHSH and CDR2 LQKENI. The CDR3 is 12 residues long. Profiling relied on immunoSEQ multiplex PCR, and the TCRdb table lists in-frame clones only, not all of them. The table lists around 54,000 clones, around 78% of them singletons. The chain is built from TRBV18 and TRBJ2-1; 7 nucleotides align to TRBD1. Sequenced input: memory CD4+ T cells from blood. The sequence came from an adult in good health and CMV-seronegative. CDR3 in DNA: TGTGCCAGCTCAACAGGGGACAATGAGCAGTTCTTC. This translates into CASSTGDNEQFF. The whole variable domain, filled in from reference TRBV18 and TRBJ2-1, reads NAGVMQNPRHLVRRRGQEARLRCSPMKGHSHVYWYRQLPEEGLKFMVYLQKENIIDESGMPKERFSAEFPKEGPSILRIQQVVRGDSAAYFCASSTGDNEQFFGPGTRLTVL.